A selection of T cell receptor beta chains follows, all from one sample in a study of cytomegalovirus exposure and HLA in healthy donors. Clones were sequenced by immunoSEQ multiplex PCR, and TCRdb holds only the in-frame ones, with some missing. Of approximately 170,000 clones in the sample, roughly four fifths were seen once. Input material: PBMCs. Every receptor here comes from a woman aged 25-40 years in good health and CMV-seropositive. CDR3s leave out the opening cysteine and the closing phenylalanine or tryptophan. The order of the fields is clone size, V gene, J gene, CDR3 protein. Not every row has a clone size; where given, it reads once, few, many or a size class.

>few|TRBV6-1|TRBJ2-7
ASSEVYVEQY
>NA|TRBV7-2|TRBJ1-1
ASSLAPQGYTEAF
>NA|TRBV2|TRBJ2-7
ASSDLEKSSYEQY
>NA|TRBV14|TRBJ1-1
ASSAQVANTEAF
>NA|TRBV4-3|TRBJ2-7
ASSQELGIAGGYEQY
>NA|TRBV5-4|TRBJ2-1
ASSPAGVPRNEQF
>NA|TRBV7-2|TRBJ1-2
ASSLARAVYGYT
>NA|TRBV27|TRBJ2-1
ASSFGREALGNEQF
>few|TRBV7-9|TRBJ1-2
ASSSGGAVSDGYT
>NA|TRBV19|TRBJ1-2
ASYSPYGYT
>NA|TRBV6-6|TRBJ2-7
ASSFSAGGFYEQY
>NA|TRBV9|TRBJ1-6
ASGSGTGANSPLH
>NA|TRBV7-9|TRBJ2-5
ASSAGQAGSQETQY
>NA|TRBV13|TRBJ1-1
ASSLGAGTEAF
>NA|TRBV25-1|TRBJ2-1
ASSELFRDRGLNEQF